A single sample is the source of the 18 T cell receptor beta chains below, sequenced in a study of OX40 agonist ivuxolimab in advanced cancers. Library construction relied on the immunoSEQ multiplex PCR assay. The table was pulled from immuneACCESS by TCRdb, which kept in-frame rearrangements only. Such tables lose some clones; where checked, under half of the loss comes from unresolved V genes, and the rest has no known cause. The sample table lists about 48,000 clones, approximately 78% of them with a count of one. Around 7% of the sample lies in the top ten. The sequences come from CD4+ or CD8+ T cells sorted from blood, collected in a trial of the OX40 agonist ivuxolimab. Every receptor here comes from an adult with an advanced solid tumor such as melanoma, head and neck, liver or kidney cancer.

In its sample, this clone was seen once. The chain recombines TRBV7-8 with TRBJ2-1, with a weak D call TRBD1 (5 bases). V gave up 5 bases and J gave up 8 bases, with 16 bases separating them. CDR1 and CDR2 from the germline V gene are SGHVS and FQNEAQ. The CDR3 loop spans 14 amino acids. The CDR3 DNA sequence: TGTGCCAGCAGCCTCAACCCTTGGGGCGATGAGCAGTTCTTC. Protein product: CASSLNPWGDEQFF.

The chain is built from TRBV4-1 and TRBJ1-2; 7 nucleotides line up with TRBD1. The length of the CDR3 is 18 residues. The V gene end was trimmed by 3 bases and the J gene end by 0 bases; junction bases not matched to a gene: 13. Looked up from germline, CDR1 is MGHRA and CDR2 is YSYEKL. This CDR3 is CASSQGKRWDSSNYGYTF. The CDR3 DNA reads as TGCGCCAGCAGCCAGGGGAAAAGATGGGACAGTTCTAACTATGGCTACACCTTC.

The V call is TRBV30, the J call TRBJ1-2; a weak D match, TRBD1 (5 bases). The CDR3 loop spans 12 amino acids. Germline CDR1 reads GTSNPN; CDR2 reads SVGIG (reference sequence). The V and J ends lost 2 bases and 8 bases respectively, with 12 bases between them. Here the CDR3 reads CAWSSGTRGYTF. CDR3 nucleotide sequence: TGTGCCTGGAGTTCTGGGACGAGAGGCTACACCTTC.

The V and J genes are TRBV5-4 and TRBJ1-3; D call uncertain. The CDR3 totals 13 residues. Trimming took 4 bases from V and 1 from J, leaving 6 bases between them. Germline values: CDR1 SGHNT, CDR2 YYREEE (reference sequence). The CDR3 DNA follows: TGTGCCAGCAGCCAAAGGTCTGGAAACACCATATATTTT. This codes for CASSQRSGNTIYF.

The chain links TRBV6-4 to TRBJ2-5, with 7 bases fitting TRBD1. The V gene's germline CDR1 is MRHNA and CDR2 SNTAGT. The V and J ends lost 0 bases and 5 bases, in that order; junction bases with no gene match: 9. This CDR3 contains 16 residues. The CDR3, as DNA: TGTGCCAGCAGTGACTCGAGTCTAAGGGGGCAGGAGACCCAGTACTTC. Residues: CASSDSSLRGQETQYF.

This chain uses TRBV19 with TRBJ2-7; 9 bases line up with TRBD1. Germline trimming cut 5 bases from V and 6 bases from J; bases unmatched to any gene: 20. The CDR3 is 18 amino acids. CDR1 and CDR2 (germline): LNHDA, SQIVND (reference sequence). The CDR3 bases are TGTGCCAGTAGTTTCTCCCCCGCGGGACAGGGAAGTATTAGCGAGCAGTACTTC. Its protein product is CASSFSPAGQGSISEQYF.

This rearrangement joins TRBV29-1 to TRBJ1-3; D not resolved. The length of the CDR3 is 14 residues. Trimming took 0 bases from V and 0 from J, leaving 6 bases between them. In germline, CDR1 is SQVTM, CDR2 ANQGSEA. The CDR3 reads CSVEDGLSGNTIYF. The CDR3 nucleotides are TGCAGCGTTGAAGATGGCCTCTCTGGAAACACCATATATTTT. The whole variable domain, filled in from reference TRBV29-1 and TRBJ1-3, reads SAVISQKPSRDICQRGTSLTIQCQVDSQVTMMFWYRQQPGQSLTLIATANQGSEATYESGFVIDKFPISRPNLTFSTLTVSNMSPEDSSIYLCSVEDGLSGNTIYFGEGSWLTVV.

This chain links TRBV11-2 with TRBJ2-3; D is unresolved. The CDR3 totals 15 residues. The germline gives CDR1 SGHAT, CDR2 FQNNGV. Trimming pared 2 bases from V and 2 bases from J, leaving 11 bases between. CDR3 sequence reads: CASSLFQATTDTQYF. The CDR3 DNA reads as TGTGCCAGCAGCTTATTCCAGGCGACCACAGATACGCAGTATTTT.

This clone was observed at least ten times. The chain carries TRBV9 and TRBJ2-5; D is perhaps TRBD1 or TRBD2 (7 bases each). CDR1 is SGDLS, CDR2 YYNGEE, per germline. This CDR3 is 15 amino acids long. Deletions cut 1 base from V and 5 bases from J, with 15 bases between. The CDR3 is CASSVLGLQGETQYF. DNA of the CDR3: TGTGCCAGCAGCGTATTGGGACTACAGGGGGAGACCCAGTACTTC.

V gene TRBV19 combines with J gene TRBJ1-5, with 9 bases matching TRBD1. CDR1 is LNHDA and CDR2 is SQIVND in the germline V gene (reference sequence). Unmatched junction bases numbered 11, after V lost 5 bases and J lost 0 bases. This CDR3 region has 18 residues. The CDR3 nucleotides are TGTGCCAGTAGTCCAAATACTCGGGACAGGGCTAGCAATCAGCCCCAGCATTTT. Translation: CASSPNTRDRASNQPQHF.

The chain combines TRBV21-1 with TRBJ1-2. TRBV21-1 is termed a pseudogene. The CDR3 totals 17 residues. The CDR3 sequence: CASSKVFIREDNYGYTF. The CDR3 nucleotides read TGTGCCAGCAGCAAAGTGTTTATCAGGGAGGATAACTATGGCTACACCTTC.

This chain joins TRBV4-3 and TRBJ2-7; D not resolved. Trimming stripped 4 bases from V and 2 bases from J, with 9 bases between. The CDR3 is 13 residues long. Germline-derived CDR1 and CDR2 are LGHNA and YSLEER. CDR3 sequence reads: CASSPTATYEQYF. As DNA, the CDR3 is TGCGCCAGCAGCCCGACCGCTACCTACGAGCAGTACTTC.

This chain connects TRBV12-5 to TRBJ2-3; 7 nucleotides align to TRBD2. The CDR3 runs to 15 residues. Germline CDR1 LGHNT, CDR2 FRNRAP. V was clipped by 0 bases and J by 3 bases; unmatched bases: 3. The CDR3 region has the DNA TGTGCTAGTGGTTTGGTATCACTAGCGACAGATACGCAGTATTTT. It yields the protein CASGLVSLATDTQYF. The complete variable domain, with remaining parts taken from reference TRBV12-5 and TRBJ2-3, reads DARVTQTPRHKVTEMGQEVTMRCQPILGHNTVFWYRQTMMQGLELLAYFRNRAPLDDSGMPKDRFSAEMPDATLATLKIQPSEPRDSAVYFCASGLVSLATDTQYFGPGTRLTVL.

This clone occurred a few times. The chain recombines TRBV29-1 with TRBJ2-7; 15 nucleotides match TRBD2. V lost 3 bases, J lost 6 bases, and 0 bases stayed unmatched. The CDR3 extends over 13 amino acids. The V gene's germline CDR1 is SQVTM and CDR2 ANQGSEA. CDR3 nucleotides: TGCAGCGTTGAGGGACTAGCGGGAGGCGAGCAGTACTTC. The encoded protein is CSVEGLAGGEQYF.

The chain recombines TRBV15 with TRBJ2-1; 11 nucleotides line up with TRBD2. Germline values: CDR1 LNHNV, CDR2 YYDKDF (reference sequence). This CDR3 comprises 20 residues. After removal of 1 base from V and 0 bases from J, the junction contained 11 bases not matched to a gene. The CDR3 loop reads CATSRGGGSGRAYSYNEQFF. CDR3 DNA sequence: TGTGCCACCAGCAGAGGCGGTGGTAGCGGGAGGGCCTACTCCTACAATGAGCAGTTCTTC.

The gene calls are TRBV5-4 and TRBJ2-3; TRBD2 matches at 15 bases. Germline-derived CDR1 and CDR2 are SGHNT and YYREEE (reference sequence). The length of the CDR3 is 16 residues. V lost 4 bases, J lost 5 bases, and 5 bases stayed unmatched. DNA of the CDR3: TGTGCCAGCAGCCCGGGACTAGCGGGAGGTGGAGATACGCAGTATTTT. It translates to CASSPGLAGGGDTQYF.

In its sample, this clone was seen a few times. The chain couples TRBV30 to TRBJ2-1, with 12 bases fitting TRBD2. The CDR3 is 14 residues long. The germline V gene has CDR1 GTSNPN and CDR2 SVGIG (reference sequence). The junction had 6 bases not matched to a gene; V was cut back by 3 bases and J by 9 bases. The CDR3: CAWRNPTSGSEQFF. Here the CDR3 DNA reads TGTGCCTGGAGAAACCCGACTAGCGGGAGTGAGCAGTTCTTC.

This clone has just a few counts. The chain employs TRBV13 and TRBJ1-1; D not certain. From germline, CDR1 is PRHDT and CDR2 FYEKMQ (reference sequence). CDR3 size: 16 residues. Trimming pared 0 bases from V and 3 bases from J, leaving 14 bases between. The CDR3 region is CASSLGGRLRYTEAFF. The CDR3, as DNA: TGTGCCAGCAGCTTAGGCGGGCGTCTCCGGTACACTGAAGCTTTCTTT.